Shown below are 29 T cell receptor beta chains from a single sample sequenced in a study of blood T cell repertoires in COVID-19. The assay was immunoSEQ multiplex PCR, and TCRdb's table has in-frame clones only and misses some. The sample holds 300,000 to 400,000 clones, around nine tenths seen once. The sample consisted of peripheral blood. Receptor source: a woman in her 70s with COVID-19, enrolled during active disease.

The CDR3 DNA sequence: TGTGCCAGCAGTTACGGCACAGGGTATAATTCACCCCTCCACTTT. Translation: CASSYGTGYNSPLHF. This chain uses TRBV6-5 with TRBJ1-6; D may be TRBD1 (6 bases). The CDR3 covers 15 residues. With 2 bases removed from V and 4 bases from J, the gap between germline ends came to 9 bases. CDR1 and CDR2 (germline): MNHEY, SVGAGI.

This rearrangement joins TRBV4-1 to TRBJ1-2; 10 positions match TRBD1. Germline CDR1 is MGHRA and CDR2 is YSYEKL. The CDR3 contains 14 residues. Losses at the gene ends were 4 bases for V and 10 bases for J; bases not matched to a gene: 9. The chain's CDR3 is CASSPGQGSGAYTF. In nucleotides, the CDR3 is TGCGCCAGCAGCCCGGGACAGGGGAGTGGTGCCTACACCTTC.

This clone appeared a single time. The J gene is TRBJ1-5, the V gene TRBV11-2; 10 nucleotides agree with TRBD1. The CDR3 contains 17 residues. V trimming: 5 bases; J trimming: 3 bases; junction bases outside the gene matches: 10. CDR1 is SGHAT and CDR2 is FQNNGV in the germline V gene. The DNA of the CDR3 is TGTGCCAGCAGCCTAGGATCGGGACAGGGGTTCAATCAGCCCCAGCATTTT. Protein: CASSLGSGQGFNQPQHF.

The J gene is TRBJ2-3, the V gene TRBV7-9, with 15 bases aligning to TRBD2. The trim removed 5 bases at V and 2 bases at J, leaving 5 bases unmatched. CDR1 is SEHNR and CDR2 is FQNEAQ in the germline V gene (reference sequence). CDR3 length: 17 amino acids. CDR3 nucleotides: TGTGCCAGCAGCCCTGGGACTAGCGGGGGGAACACAGATACGCAGTATTTT. It translates to CASSPGTSGGNTDTQYF.

V usage is TRBV2 and J usage is TRBJ2-1, with 8 bases matching TRBD2. This CDR3 region has 15 residues. Per the germline V gene, CDR1 is SNHLY and CDR2 is FYNNEI. Trimming at V came to 5 bases and at J to 3 bases, leaving 6 bases not matched to a gene. Here the CDR3 reads CASSTGGEVYNEQFF. In DNA form, the CDR3 reads TGTGCCAGCAGTACCGGGGGGGAGGTCTACAATGAGCAGTTCTTC. Filled out from reference TRBV2 and TRBJ2-1, the complete variable domain reads EPEVTQTPSHQVTQMGQEVILRCVPISNHLYFYWYRQILGQKVEFLVSFYNNEISEKSEIFDDQFSVERPDGSNFTLKIRSTKLEDSAMYFCASSTGGEVYNEQFFGPGTRLTVL.

V and J are TRBV19 and TRBJ2-5; no clear D gene. The V end was cut by 3 bases, the J end by 1 base, with 3 bases between. The CDR3 has 12 residues. Germline assignment: CDR1 LNHDA and CDR2 SQIVND (reference sequence). This CDR3 is CASSISQETQYF. The CDR3 DNA is TGTGCCAGTAGTATCTCCCAAGAGACCCAGTACTTC. Looking up the rest from reference TRBV19 and TRBJ2-5 gives the full variable domain: DGGITQSPKYLFRKEGQNVTLSCEQNLNHDAMYWYRQDPGQGLRLIYYSQIVNDFQKGDIAEGYSVSREKKESFPLTVTSAQKNPTAFYLCASSISQETQYFGPGTRLLVL.

This rearrangement joins TRBV27 to TRBJ2-7; a weak D match, TRBD1 (6 bases). The ends were cut back, 3 bases at V and 7 bases at J, with 7 bases in the middle. This CDR3 has 11 residues. Germline-derived CDR1 and CDR2 are MNHEY and SMNVEV (reference sequence). CDR3 DNA sequence: TGTGCCAGCAGTTTTGGGACAGAGCAGTACTTC. Amino acid sequence: CASSFGTEQYF.

This clone was found once. The chain uses TRBV2 and TRBJ2-5; D is unresolved. This CDR3 is built from 14 residues. The germline V gene encodes CDR1 SNHLY and CDR2 FYNNEI. The V and J ends lost 6 bases and 1 base respectively, with 12 bases between them. In DNA form, the CDR3 reads TGTGCCAGCAGCCCCAAGCGATTCCAAGAGACCCAGTACTTC. Protein sequence: CASSPKRFQETQYF.

V gene TRBV19 combines with J gene TRBJ1-1; 10 bases agree with TRBD1. V shed 5 bases, J shed 3 bases, and the junction held 0 bases outside the gene matches. Germline CDR1 is LNHDA and CDR2 is SQIVND (reference sequence). This CDR3 spans 13 amino acids. The CDR3, as DNA: TGTGCCAGTAGTGGGACAGGGGACACTGAAGCTTTCTTT. Amino acid sequence: CASSGTGDTEAFF.

This sequence joins TRBV6-4 and TRBJ1-2; weak D call: TRBD1 (5 bases). Germline CDR1 is MRHNA and CDR2 is SNTAGT. V was pared by 3 bases and J by 8 bases, with 16 bases between. There are 14 residues in the CDR3. The CDR3 sequence is CASSERGQGRGYTF. DNA of the CDR3: TGTGCCAGCAGTGAAAGGGGCCAGGGAAGGGGCTACACCTTC.

The chain couples TRBV24-1 to TRBJ2-3; D unclear. CDR3 length equals 13 residues. V dropped 4 bases and J dropped 5 bases, with 9 bases sitting between them. Germline CDR1 reads KGHDR; CDR2 reads SFDVKD. The CDR3 nucleotides are TGTGCCACCAGTGACCCGACACAAGATACGCAGTATTTT. Protein product: CATSDPTQDTQYF.

This chain uses TRBV28 with TRBJ2-2; unclear D gene. Germline V lookup: CDR1 MDHEN, CDR2 SYDVKM. The CDR3 has 11 amino acids. The V gene lost 2 bases and the J gene lost 7 bases, with 2 bases spanning the gap. CDR3 protein: CASSLLGELFF. CDR3 nucleotides: TGTGCCAGCAGTTTACTCGGGGAGCTGTTTTTT.

This chain links TRBV7-8 with TRBJ2-7; 9 bases are a match to TRBD1. The CDR3 runs to 14 residues. Per germline, CDR1 SGHVS and CDR2 FQNEAQ. Trimming cost V 4 bases and J 2 bases; bases outside gene matches: 3. The CDR3 DNA reads as TGTGCCAGCAGCTCCAGGGACAGGGCCTACGAGCAGTACTTC. It encodes CASSSRDRAYEQYF.

V is TRBV11-2 and J is TRBJ1-1; D is possibly TRBD1 (5 bases). With 2 bases removed from V and 4 bases from J, the gap between germline ends came to 11 bases. The CDR3 has 14 amino acids. Germline loops: CDR1 SGHAT, CDR2 FQNNGV. CDR3: CASSLYQGFTEAFF. As DNA, the CDR3 is TGTGCCAGCAGCTTATATCAGGGATTCACTGAAGCTTTCTTT.

CDR3 nucleotides: TGTGCCAGCAGCCATAAACCGGGACAAAAGATGAACACTGAAGCTTTCTTT. It yields the protein CASSHKPGQKMNTEAFF. The chain is built from TRBV7-9 and TRBJ1-1, with D perhaps TRBD1 (6 bases). The CDR3 sequence is 17 residues long. The germline V and J ends were trimmed by 5 bases and 0 bases, with 19 bases remaining between them. The germline gives CDR1 SEHNR, CDR2 FQNEAQ (reference sequence).

This chain uses TRBV6-2 or TRBV6-3 with TRBJ1-5; 9 nucleotides align to TRBD1. The CDR3 is 17 amino acids. Germline V lookup: CDR1 MNHEY, CDR2 SVGEGT. The J segment lost 1 base and the V segment lost 2 bases, leaving 6 bases of the junction unmatched. CDR3 DNA sequence: TGTGCCAGCAGTTACAAATTGGGACAGGGAAGCAATCAGCCCCAGCATTTT. This codes for CASSYKLGQGSNQPQHF.

This chain uses TRBV6-5 with TRBJ1-5, with D possibly being TRBD1 (6 bases). Germline lookup yields CDR1 MNHEY and CDR2 SVGAGI. The CDR3 loop spans 16 amino acids. The germline V and J ends were trimmed by 4 bases and 0 bases, with 13 bases remaining between them. This CDR3 reads CASSSDRKYSNQPQHF. In nucleotides, the CDR3 is TGTGCCAGCAGTTCTGACAGGAAATATAGCAATCAGCCCCAGCATTTT.

This clone has a single count. The CDR3 DNA follows: TGTGCCAGCAGTTCCCCGGGGATGAACACTGAAGCTTTCTTT. This encodes CASSSPGMNTEAFF. This chain joins TRBV27 and TRBJ1-1; unclear D gene. Trimming stripped 4 bases from V and 0 bases from J, with 9 bases between. Germline V gene sequence: CDR1 MNHEY, CDR2 SMNVEV (reference sequence). CDR3 length: 14 residues.

The CDR3, as DNA: TGCAGTGCTAGTGGACAGCAGGATAGCAATCAGCCCCAGCATTTT. Residues: CSASGQQDSNQPQHF. The chain combines TRBV20-1 with TRBJ1-5; maybe TRBD1 (6 bases). Trimming removed 3 bases from V and 0 bases from J, with 12 bases in between. This CDR3 is built from 15 residues. CDR1 DFQATT and CDR2 SNEGSKA come from the germline V gene (reference sequence).

The chain carries TRBV6-5 and TRBJ2-7, with TRBD1 matching over 8 bases. V lost 6 bases to trimming and J lost 7 bases; unmatched junction nucleotides: 5. The germline CDR1 and CDR2 sequences are MNHEY and SVGAGI. The CDR3 is 12 residues long. In nucleotides, the CDR3 is TGTGCCAGCAGCAGACAGGGGCGAGAGCAGTACTTC. Residues: CASSRQGREQYF.

V is TRBV9 and J is TRBJ1-1; 8 bases map to TRBD1. Germline V gene data show CDR1 as SGDLS and CDR2 as YYNGEE. This CDR3 spans 13 amino acids. V shed 4 bases and J 10 bases; nucleotides not matched to a gene: 9. Here the CDR3 reads CASSPGQGSGAFF. CDR3 DNA sequence: TGTGCCAGCAGCCCCGGACAGGGTTCGGGAGCTTTCTTT.

Comments on this clone: At one of its ends the junction is not consistent with the germline gene, which may arise from a read error. This rearrangement joins TRBV28 to TRBJ2-1, with D maybe TRBD1 (6 bases). This CDR3 spans 11 amino acids. Germline loops: CDR1 MDHEN, CDR2 SYDVKM. DNA for the CDR3: TGCGCTGGGGGCATCGACAATGAGCAGTTCTTC. Its protein product is CAGGIDNEQFF.

The chain recombines TRBV7-8 with TRBJ2-6; 7 positions match TRBD1. The CDR3 runs 16 residues. Germline V gene data show CDR1 as SGHVS and CDR2 as FQNEAQ. V was pared by 5 bases and J by 0 bases, with 4 bases of the junction left unmatched. The CDR3 is CASSARQGSGANVLTF. The CDR3 DNA reads TGTGCCAGCAGCGCACGACAGGGCTCTGGGGCCAACGTCCTGACTTTC.

The chain carries TRBV7-9 and TRBJ1-1; 8 bases align to TRBD1. Germline V gives CDR1 SEHNR, CDR2 FQNEAQ (reference sequence). V was clipped by 10 bases and J by 1 base; unmatched bases: 11. The CDR3 is 15 residues long. DNA of the CDR3: TGTGCCATCCAGGGGGCAAAGGGGCCGAACACTGAAGCTTTCTTT. Translated: CAIQGAKGPNTEAFF.

For this clone: Within the sample, other DNA sequences also encode this same CDR3. The genes are TRBV10-3 and TRBJ2-2; D possibly corresponds to TRBD2 (5 bases). Germline V gene sequence: CDR1 ENHRY, CDR2 SYGVKD. The CDR3 covers 13 residues. Between the trimmed V and J ends, which lost 3 bases and 5 bases, there was a span of 7 bases. In nucleotides, the CDR3 is TGTGCCATCAGTGAATCGGGGACCGGGGAGCTGTTTTTT. Protein sequence: CAISESGTGELFF.

The V and J genes are TRBV18 and TRBJ2-7; D gene ambiguous. The V and J ends lost 3 bases and 2 bases respectively, with 8 bases between them. The CDR3 sequence is 13 residues long. Germline-derived CDR1 and CDR2 are KGHSH and LQKENI. CDR3: CASSPAQAYEQYF. The CDR3 region has the DNA TGTGCCAGCTCACCGGCCCAGGCCTACGAGCAGTACTTC. The full variable domain, its missing parts supplied by reference TRBV18 and TRBJ2-7, is NAGVMQNPRHLVRRRGQEARLRCSPMKGHSHVYWYRQLPEEGLKFMVYLQKENIIDESGMPKERFSAEFPKEGPSILRIQQVVRGDSAAYFCASSPAQAYEQYFGPGTRLTVT.

The chain is built from TRBV4-3 and TRBJ2-4; 7 nucleotides match TRBD1. Germline lookup yields CDR1 LGHNA and CDR2 YSLEER. Losses at the gene ends were 4 bases for V and 6 bases for J; bases not matched to a gene: 12. The CDR3 runs to 16 residues. CDR3 sequence: CASSLAGQAGRNIQYF. As DNA, the CDR3 is TGCGCCAGCAGCCTTGCTGGACAGGCGGGTAGAAACATTCAGTACTTC.

This sequence joins TRBV6-1 and TRBJ2-4; maybe TRBD2 (5 bases). This CDR3 has 14 residues. Germline assignment: CDR1 MNHNS and CDR2 SASEGT. V was trimmed by 1 base and J by 11 bases, leaving 15 bases between them. The CDR3 coding sequence is TGTGCCAGCAGTGAAGAGAGGGCTGAGTCTTTTCAGTACTTC. Translating gives CASSEERAESFQYF.

This chain links TRBV3-1 (or the pseudogene TRBV3-2) with TRBJ2-3, with TRBD2 matching 7 bases. Germline trimming cut 6 bases from V and 0 bases from J; bases unmatched to any gene: 3. Germline CDR1 is LGHDT and CDR2 is YNNKEL (reference sequence). The CDR3 sequence is 14 residues long. CDR3 coding DNA: TGTGCCAGCAGTTCAGCGGGGAGCACAGATACGCAGTATTTT. It specifies CASSSAGSTDTQYF.